The 13 T cell receptor beta chains listed next were all sequenced from one sample in a study of T cell responses to AZD1222 COVID-19 vaccine. The data were produced by immunoSEQ multiplex PCR, yet TCRdb's version contains in-frame clones alone and is incomplete. Among fewer than 120,000 clones listed, roughly 87% were seen once. The specimen was peripheral blood, collected on day 0 of AZD1222 vaccination. These receptors all stem from an adult in good health.

Here the CDR3 DNA reads TGCAGTGCTAGTTACAATGAGCAGTTCTTC. Amino acid sequence: CSASYNEQFF. V and J are TRBV20-1 and TRBJ2-1, with D unresolved. The germline V gene encodes CDR1 DFQATT and CDR2 SNEGSKA (reference sequence). The CDR3 sequence is 10 residues long. V was clipped by 3 bases and J by 4 bases, with 1 base between them.

The J gene is TRBJ1-1, the V gene TRBV19, with a weak D call TRBD1 (6 bases). The CDR3 has 16 amino acids. The germline gives CDR1 LNHDA, CDR2 SQIVND (reference sequence). The V end was cut by 7 bases, the J end by 1 base, with 19 bases between. Here the CDR3 reads CASNTPAGHQNTEAFF. CDR3 in DNA: TGTGCCAGTAACACACCCGCGGGACACCAGAACACTGAAGCTTTCTTT.

This sequence joins TRBV6-6 and TRBJ1-4; D remains ambiguous. The V and J ends lost 6 bases and 3 bases respectively, with 17 bases between them. This CDR3 has 16 residues. Per the germline V gene, CDR1 is MNHNY and CDR2 is SVGAGI (reference sequence). The CDR3: CASRSRVWRSNEKLFF. CDR3 nucleotide sequence: TGTGCCAGCAGGTCTAGGGTTTGGCGGTCTAATGAAAAACTGTTTTTT.

The rearrangement joins TRBV9 to TRBJ2-2; D possibly uses TRBD1 or TRBD2 (5 bases each). Germline values: CDR1 SGDLS, CDR2 YYNGEE. This CDR3 spans 15 amino acids. Between the trimmed V and J ends, which lost 0 bases and 4 bases, there was a span of 10 bases. The CDR3 region is CASSVVGTSTGELFF. The CDR3 nucleotides are TGTGCCAGCAGCGTAGTAGGGACCTCCACCGGGGAGCTGTTTTTT.

V is TRBV19 and J is TRBJ2-2, with 9 bases fitting TRBD2. The CDR3 extends over 17 amino acids. V was pared by 8 bases and J by 4 bases, with 14 bases of the junction left unmatched. Germline loops: CDR1 LNHDA, CDR2 SQIVND (reference sequence). The DNA for the CDR3 is TGTGCCAGTTCGACGAGCGGGGGGCGCGGGGGCACCGGGGAGCTGTTTTTT. Its translation: CASSTSGGRGGTGELFF.

The chain carries TRBV2 and TRBJ1-5; D possibly corresponds to TRBD1 (6 bases). There are 14 residues in the CDR3. Germline assignment: CDR1 SNHLY and CDR2 FYNNEI. The V gene lost 2 bases and the J gene lost 7 bases, with 12 bases spanning the gap. The CDR3 here is CASSENRVGQPQHF. The CDR3 DNA sequence: TGTGCCAGCAGTGAAAACAGGGTTGGCCAGCCCCAGCATTTT. Drawing the rest from reference TRBV2 and TRBJ1-5, the complete variable domain is EPEVTQTPSHQVTQMGQEVILRCVPISNHLYFYWYRQILGQKVEFLVSFYNNEISEKSEIFDDQFSVERPDGSNFTLKIRSTKLEDSAMYFCASSENRVGQPQHFGDGTRLSIL.

V usage is TRBV11-2 and J usage is TRBJ1-5; D is unclear. This CDR3 contains 14 residues. Germline V gene sequence: CDR1 SGHAT, CDR2 FQNNGV. V lost 2 bases to trimming and J lost 6 bases, with 11 bases between them. CDR3 nucleotides: TGTGCCAGCAGCTTAAGGTCTACGGGTCAGCCCCAGCATTTT. Translated: CASSLRSTGQPQHF.

The table lists this clone with a count of one. The chain is built from TRBV11-2 and TRBJ2-5; 9 positions match TRBD2. The junction had 11 bases not matched to a gene; V was cut back by 4 bases and J by 5 bases. CDR1 SGHAT and CDR2 FQNNGV come from the germline V gene. CDR3 size: 16 residues. CDR3 residues: CASSYGLAGEEETQYF. The CDR3 DNA sequence: TGTGCCAGCAGCTACGGGTTAGCGGGAGAGGAGGAGACCCAGTACTTC.

The chain has TRBV28 and TRBJ2-4; 9 nucleotides line up with TRBD1. V shed 5 bases and J 2 bases; nucleotides not matched to a gene: 10. The CDR3 totals 17 residues. Germline CDR1 is MDHEN and CDR2 is SYDVKM. The CDR3 sequence: CASSPDHRGLTKNIQYF. Written as DNA, the CDR3 is TGTGCCAGCAGTCCCGATCACAGGGGGCTAACCAAAAACATTCAGTACTTC.

The chain uses TRBV18 and TRBJ1-5, with TRBD1 matching 7 bases. Germline values: CDR1 KGHSH, CDR2 LQKENI. Unmatched junction bases numbered 12, after V lost 3 bases and J lost 10 bases. The CDR3 spans 15 residues. For the CDR3, the DNA is TGTGCCAGCTCACCCCCAACAGGGGCGGGCAGCCCCCAGCATTTT. As protein: CASSPPTGAGSPQHF.

The V and J genes are TRBV11-2 and TRBJ2-1; 8 bases align to TRBD1. The CDR3 has 15 residues. With 5 bases clipped from V and 4 bases from J, the junction kept 7 bases outside the gene matches. Germline V gives CDR1 SGHAT, CDR2 FQNNGV. This CDR3 reads CASSQSGQDYNEQFF. The DNA of the CDR3 is TGTGCCAGCAGCCAGTCGGGACAGGATTACAATGAGCAGTTCTTC.

This chain links TRBV11-2 with TRBJ2-7; D could derive from TRBD1 or TRBD2 (5 bases each). Between the trimmed V and J ends, which lost 3 bases and 0 bases, there was a span of 9 bases. The CDR3 spans 14 residues. Germline loops: CDR1 SGHAT, CDR2 FQNNGV. In DNA form, the CDR3 reads TGTGCCAGCAGCTTTCGGGACGGCTCCTACGAGCAGTACTTC. Translated, it gives CASSFRDGSYEQYF.

This chain links TRBV24-1 with TRBJ1-4; maybe TRBD1 (5 bases). The CDR3 runs 15 residues. Trimming took 4 bases from V and 4 from J, leaving 12 bases between them. Germline CDR1 reads KGHDR; CDR2 reads SFDVKD. The CDR3 DNA follows: TGTGCCACCAGTGAGACCCGGGGCCTTAATGAAAAACTGTTTTTT. The encoded protein is CATSETRGLNEKLFF.